A single count supports the clone carrying this TCR beta chain. Germline V gene data show CDR1 as SGHDT and CDR2 as YYEEEE. V dropped 3 bases and J dropped 3 bases, with 20 bases sitting between them. The CDR3 is 17 amino acids. The source of the sample is a study of T cells in Graves' hyperthyroidism and ophthalmopathy. It was RNA transcripts that yielded the amplified TCR beta CDR3 regions. HTBI primers were employed in a first-round RT-PCR of the TCR CDR3. TCRdb re-analysed the multiplex PCR reads in MiXCR, keeping a single row per CDR3 protein. The table shows 490,000 or so distinct CDR3 sequences, with 15% to 20% occurring only once.

The sequence derives from a man in his forties or fifties with Graves' ophthalmopathy. The chain uses TRBV5-6 and TRBJ2-3, with no clear D. Sequenced material: blood. The CDR3 DNA is TGTGCCAGCAGCTCCCCGGGCCCCTTTGGGTCTACAGATACGCAGTATTTT. It encodes CASSSPGPFGSTDTQYF.